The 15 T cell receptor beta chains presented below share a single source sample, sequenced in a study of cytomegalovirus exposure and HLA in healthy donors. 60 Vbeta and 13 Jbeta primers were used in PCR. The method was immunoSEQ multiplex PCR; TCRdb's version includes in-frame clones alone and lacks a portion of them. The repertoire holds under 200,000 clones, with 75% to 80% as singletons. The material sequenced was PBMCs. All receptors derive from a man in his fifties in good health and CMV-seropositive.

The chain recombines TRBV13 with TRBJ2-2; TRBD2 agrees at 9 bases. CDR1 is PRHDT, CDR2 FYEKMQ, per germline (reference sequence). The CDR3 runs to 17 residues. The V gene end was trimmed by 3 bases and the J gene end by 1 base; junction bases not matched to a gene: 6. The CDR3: CASSFGAGGLNTGELFF. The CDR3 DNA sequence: TGTGCCAGCAGCTTTGGAGCGGGGGGCCTGAACACCGGGGAGCTGTTTTTT.

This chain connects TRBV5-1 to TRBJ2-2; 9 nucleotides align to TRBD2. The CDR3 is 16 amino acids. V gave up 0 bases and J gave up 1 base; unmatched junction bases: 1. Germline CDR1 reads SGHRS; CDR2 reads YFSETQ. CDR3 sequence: CASSLELAGNTGELFF. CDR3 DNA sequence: TGCGCCAGCAGCTTGGAACTAGCGGGGAACACCGGGGAGCTGTTTTTT.

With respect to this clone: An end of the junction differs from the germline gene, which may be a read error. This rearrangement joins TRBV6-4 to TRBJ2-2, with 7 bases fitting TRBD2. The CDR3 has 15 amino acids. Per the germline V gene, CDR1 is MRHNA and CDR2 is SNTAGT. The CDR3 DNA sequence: TGTGCCAGCGGTGAAGACGGGGGGAGCACCGGGGAGCTGTTTTTT. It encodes CASGEDGGSTGELFF.

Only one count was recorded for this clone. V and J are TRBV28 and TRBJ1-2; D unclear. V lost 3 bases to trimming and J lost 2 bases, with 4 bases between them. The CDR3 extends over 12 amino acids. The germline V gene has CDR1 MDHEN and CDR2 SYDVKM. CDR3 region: CASSFQNYGYTF. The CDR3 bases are TGTGCCAGCAGTTTCCAGAACTATGGCTACACCTTC.

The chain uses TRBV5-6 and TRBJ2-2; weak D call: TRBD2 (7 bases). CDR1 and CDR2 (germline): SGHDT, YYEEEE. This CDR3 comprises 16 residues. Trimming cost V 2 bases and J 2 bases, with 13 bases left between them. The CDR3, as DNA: TGTGCCAGCAGCTTAGCGGGACACCTAAACACCGGGGAGCTGTTTTTT. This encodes CASSLAGHLNTGELFF.

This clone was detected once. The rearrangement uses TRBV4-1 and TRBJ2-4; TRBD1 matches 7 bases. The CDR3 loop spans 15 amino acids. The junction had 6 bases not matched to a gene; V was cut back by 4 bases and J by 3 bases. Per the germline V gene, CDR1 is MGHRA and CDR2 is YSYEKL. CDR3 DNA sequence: TGCGCCAGCAGCCTTGGATCAGGGGGCAAAAACATTCAGTACTTC. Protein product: CASSLGSGGKNIQYF.

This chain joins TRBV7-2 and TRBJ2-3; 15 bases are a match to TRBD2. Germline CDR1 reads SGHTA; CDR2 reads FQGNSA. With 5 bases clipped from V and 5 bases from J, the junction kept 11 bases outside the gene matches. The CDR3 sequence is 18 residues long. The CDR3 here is CASSILGLAGGPGDTQYF. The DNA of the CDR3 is TGTGCCAGCAGCATCCTCGGACTAGCGGGGGGGCCGGGAGATACGCAGTATTTT.

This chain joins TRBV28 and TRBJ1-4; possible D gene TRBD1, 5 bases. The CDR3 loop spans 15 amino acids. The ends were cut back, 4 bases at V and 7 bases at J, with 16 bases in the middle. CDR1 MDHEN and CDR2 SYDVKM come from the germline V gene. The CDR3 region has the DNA TGTGCCAGCAGTTCCCTTCCCGGCCAGGGTGAAAAACTGTTTTTT. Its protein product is CASSSLPGQGEKLFF.

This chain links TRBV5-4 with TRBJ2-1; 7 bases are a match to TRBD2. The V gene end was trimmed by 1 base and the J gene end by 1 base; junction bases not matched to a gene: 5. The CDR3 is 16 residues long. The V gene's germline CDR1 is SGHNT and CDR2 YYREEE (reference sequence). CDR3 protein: CASSLSAGRSYNEQFF. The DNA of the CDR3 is TGTGCCAGCAGCTTGTCAGCGGGGCGGTCCTACAATGAGCAGTTCTTC.

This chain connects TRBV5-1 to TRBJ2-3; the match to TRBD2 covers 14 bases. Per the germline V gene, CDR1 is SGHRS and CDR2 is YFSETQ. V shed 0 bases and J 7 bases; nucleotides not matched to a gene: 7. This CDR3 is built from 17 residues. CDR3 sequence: CASSLAGTSGGPNTQYF. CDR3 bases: TGCGCCAGCAGCTTGGCGGGGACTAGCGGGGGCCCAAATACGCAGTATTTT.

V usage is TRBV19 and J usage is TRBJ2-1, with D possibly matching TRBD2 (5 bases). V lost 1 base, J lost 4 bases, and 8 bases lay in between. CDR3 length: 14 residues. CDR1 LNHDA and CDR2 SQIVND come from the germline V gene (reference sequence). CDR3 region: CASSIGRTYNEQFF. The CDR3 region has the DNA TGTGCCAGTAGTATAGGCAGGACTTACAATGAGCAGTTCTTC.

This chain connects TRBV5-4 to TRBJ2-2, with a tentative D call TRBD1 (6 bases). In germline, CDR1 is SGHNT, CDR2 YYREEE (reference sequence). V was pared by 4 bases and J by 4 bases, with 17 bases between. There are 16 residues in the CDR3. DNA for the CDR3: TGTGCCAGCAGCCGTAATTACAGGGCGAGCACCGGGGAGCTGTTTTTT. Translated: CASSRNYRASTGELFF.

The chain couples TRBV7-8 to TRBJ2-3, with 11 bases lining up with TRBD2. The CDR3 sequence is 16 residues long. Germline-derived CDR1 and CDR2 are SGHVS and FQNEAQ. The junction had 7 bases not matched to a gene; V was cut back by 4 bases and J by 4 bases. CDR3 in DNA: TGTGCCAGCAGCTCCTATAGCGGGGGGGCGGCAGATACGCAGTATTTT. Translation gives CASSSYSGGAADTQYF.

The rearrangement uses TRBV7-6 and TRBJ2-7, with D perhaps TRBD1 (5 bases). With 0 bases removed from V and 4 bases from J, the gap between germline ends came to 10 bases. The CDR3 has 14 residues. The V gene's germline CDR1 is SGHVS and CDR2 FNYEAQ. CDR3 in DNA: TGTGCCAGCAGCTTAGCTGCAAGGGGATACGAGCAGTACTTC. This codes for CASSLAARGYEQYF.

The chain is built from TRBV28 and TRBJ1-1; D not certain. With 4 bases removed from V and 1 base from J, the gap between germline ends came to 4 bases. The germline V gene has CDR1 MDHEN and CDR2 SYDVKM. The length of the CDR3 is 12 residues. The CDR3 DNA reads TGTGCCAGCAGTTCAGGGAACACTGAAGCTTTCTTT. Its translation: CASSSGNTEAFF.